This T cell receptor beta chain was retrieved from a study of STAT3 mutations in large granular lymphocyte leukemia. Study findings and constraints: Every T-LGLL patient had at least one immunodominant TCRbeta clonotype.

Trimming shortened V by 2 bases and J by 5 bases, and 10 bases separated the two germline ends. Per the germline V gene, CDR1 is GTSNPN and CDR2 is SVGIG (reference sequence). The CDR3 consists of 13 residues. On this clone itself: What it binds is not known.

Sequenced by immunoSEQ multiplex PCR; TCRdb stores in-frame clones only, minus some. The sample lists about 15,000 clones, 90% occurring once. The sequenced material came from peripheral blood mononuclear cells. The clonotype was recovered from a middle-aged man with T-cell large granular lymphocyte leukemia. Some clones in this sample may be carry-over from other donors' samples. The rearrangement joins TRBV30 to TRBJ1-5, with a weak D call TRBD1 (6 bases). The chain's CDR3 is CAWSLQGDQPQHF. The DNA for the CDR3 is TGTGCCTGGAGTCTACAGGGCGATCAGCCCCAGCATTTT.